This T cell receptor beta chain stems from a study of shared clonotypes between healthy human individuals. Study-wide context: The people who gave samples were a couple of women and three men aged 18 to 49.

Assay used: immunoSEQ multiplex PCR; TCRdb lists only in-frame clones, some missing. The data hold more than 2,000,000 clones, with just over 90% observed a single time. Trimming took 1 base from V and 3 from J, leaving 11 bases between them. This CDR3 comprises 15 residues. CDR1 and CDR2 (germline): SGHKS, YYEKEE (reference sequence). General study findings and limits: Richness estimates generally favored naive over memory subsets. Expectations were that clonotype sharing among donors would be affected by sequencing depth. Naive CD4 clonotypes overlapped across a few donors at approximately 5.3%.

Comment on this clone: No antigen is known for it.

This receptor was taken from a young man in good health. Some clones in this sample may be carry-over from other donors' samples. The sequenced sample consisted of naive CD4+ T cells from PBMCs. Subset defined: CD45RA+ positively selected. V is TRBV5-5 and J is TRBJ1-5; D remains ambiguous. DNA for the CDR3: TGTGCCAGCAGCTTGACTCCCTGGGCCAATCAGCCCCAGCATTTT. As protein: CASSLTPWANQPQHF.